The TCR beta chain described here comes from a study of cytomegalovirus exposure and HLA in healthy donors. Trimming took 3 bases from V and 4 from J; bases not matched to a gene: 4. The CDR3 has 14 amino acids. Germline loops: CDR1 MNHEY, CDR2 SMNVEV (reference sequence). Donors came from a validation cohort of approximately 110 subjects, distinct from the first 666-subject cohort. The assay was immunoSEQ multiplex PCR, and TCRdb's table has in-frame clones only and misses some. The profile shows over 200,000 clones, 88% of them singletons. General study points: A classifier reportedly called cytomegalovirus status with high sensitivity and specificity. The study designated 150 or so TCR beta chains cytomegalovirus-associated. Subsequent analysis revealed that first-cohort TCR clusters tended to co-occur in the roughly 120 validation repertoires.

With respect to this clone: What it binds is unknown.

The TCR was taken from a woman between 18 and 29 years old in good health and CMV-seronegative. The sample taken for sequencing was PBMCs. V is TRBV27 and J is TRBJ2-7; 9 bases align to TRBD1. CDR3 residues: CASSLTGGNYEQYF. CDR3 sequence (DNA): TGTGCCAGCAGTTTGACAGGGGGAAATTACGAGCAGTACTTC.